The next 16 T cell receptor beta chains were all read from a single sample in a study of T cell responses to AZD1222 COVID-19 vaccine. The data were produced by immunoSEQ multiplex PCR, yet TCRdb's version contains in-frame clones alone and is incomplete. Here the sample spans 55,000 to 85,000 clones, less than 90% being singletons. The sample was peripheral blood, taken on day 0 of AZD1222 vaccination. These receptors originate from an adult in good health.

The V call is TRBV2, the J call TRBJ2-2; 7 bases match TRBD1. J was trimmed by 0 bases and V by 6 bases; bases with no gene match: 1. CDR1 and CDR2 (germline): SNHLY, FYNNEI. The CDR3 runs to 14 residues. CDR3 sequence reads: CASRDRTNTGELFF. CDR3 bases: TGTGCCAGCAGGGACAGGACGAACACCGGGGAGCTGTTTTTT.

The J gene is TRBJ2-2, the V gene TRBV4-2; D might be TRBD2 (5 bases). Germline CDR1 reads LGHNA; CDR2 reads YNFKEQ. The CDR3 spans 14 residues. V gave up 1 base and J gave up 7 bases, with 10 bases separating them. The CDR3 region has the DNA TGTGCCAGCAGCCAAGTTTATAGCGACGGGGAGCTGTTTTTT. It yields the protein CASSQVYSDGELFF.

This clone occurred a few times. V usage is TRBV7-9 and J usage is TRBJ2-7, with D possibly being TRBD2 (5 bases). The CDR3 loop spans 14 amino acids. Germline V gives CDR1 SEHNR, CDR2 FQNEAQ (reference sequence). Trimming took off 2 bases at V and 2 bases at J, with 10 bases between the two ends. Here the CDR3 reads CASSLLRGPYEQYF. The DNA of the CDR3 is TGTGCCAGCAGCTTATTGCGCGGGCCCTACGAGCAGTACTTC.

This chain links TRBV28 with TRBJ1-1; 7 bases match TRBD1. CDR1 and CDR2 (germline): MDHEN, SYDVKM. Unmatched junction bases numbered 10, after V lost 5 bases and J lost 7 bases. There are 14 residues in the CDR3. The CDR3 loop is CASSTQGTAYEAFF. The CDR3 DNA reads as TGTGCCAGCAGTACCCAGGGGACAGCCTATGAAGCTTTCTTT.

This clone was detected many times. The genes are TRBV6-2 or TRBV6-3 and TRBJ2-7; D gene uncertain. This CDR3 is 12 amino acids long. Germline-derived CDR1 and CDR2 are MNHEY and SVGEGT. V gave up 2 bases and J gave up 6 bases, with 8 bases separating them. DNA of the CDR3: TGTGCCAGCAGTTACGACAAAGGCGAGCAGTACTTC. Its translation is CASSYDKGEQYF.

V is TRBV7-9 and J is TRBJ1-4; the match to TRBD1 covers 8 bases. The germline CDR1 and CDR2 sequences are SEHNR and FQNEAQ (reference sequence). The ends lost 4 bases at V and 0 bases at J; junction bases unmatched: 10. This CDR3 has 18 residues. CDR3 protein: CASSYRQGTSATNEKLFF. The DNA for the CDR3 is TGTGCCAGCAGCTACAGACAGGGGACGAGTGCAACTAATGAAAAACTGTTTTTT.

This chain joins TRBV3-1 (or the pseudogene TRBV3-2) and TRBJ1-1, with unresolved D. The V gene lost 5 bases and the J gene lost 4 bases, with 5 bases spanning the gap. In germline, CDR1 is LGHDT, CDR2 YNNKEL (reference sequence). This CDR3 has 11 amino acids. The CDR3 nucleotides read TGTGCCAGCAGCACTCTCACTGAAGCTTTCTTT. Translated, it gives CASSTLTEAFF.

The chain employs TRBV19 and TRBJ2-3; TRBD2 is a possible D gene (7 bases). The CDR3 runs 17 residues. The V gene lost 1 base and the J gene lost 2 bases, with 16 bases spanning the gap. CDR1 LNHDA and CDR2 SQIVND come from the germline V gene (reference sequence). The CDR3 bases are TGTGCCAGTAGTATAGGCGGCGGGGGCGCTTCCACAGATACGCAGTATTTT. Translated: CASSIGGGGASTDTQYF.

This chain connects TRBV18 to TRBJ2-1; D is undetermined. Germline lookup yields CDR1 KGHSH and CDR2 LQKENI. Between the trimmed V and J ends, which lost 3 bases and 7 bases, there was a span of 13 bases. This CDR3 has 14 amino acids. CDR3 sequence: CASSPNSDLNEQFF. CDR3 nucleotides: TGTGCCAGCTCACCCAACTCCGATTTAAATGAGCAGTTCTTC.

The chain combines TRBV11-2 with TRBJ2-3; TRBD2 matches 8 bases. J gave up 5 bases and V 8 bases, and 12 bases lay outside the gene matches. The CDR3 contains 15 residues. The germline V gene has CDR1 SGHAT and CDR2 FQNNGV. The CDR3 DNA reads TGTGCCAGCGCCCTGGGCGGGGGGATGGGAGATACGCAGTATTTT. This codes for CASALGGGMGDTQYF.

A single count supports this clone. DNA of the CDR3: TGTGCCAGCAGCGTCTGGCGGGGGCGCTACAATGAGCAGTTCTTC. It is translated as CASSVWRGRYNEQFF. This chain joins TRBV27 and TRBJ2-1; maybe TRBD2 (7 bases). The CDR3 has 15 residues. V gave up 6 bases and J gave up 3 bases, with 15 bases separating them. The V gene's germline CDR1 is MNHEY and CDR2 SMNVEV (reference sequence).

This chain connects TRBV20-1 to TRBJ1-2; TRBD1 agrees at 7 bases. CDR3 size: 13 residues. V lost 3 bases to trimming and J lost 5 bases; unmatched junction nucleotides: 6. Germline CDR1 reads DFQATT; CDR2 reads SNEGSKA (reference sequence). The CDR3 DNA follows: TGCAGTGCTAGTACCTTACAGGGGTATGGCTACACCTTC. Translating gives CSASTLQGYGYTF.

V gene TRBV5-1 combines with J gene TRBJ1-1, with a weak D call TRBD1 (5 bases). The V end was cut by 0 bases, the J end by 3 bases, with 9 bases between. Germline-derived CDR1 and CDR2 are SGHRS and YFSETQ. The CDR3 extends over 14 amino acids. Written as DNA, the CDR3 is TGCGCCAGCAGCTTGGATGCAGGGTACACTGAAGCTTTCTTT. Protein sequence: CASSLDAGYTEAFF.

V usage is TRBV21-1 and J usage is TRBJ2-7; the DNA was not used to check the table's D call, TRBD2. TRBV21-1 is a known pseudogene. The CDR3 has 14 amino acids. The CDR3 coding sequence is TGTGCCAGCTTCTCGGAGAGGGTCTCCTACGAGCAGTACTTC. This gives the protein CASFSERVSYEQYF.

CDR3 protein: CASSLGGLARYNEQFF. CDR3 DNA: TGCGCCAGCAGCTTGGGAGGCCTCGCCCGGTACAATGAGCAGTTCTTC. The rearrangement links TRBV5-1 to TRBJ2-1; D uncertain. Per germline, CDR1 SGHRS and CDR2 YFSETQ. The CDR3 loop spans 16 amino acids. V was cut by 0 bases and J by 4 bases, with 14 bases left in between.

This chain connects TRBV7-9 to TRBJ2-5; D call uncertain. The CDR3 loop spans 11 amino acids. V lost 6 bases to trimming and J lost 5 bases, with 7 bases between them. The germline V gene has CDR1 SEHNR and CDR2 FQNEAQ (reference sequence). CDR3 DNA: TGTGCCAGCAGAAAAGCCGAGACCCAGTACTTC. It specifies CASRKAETQYF. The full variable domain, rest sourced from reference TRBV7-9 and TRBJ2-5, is DTGVSQNPRHKITKRGQNVTFRCDPISEHNRLYWYRQTLGQGPEFLTYFQNEAQLEKSRLLSDRFSAERPKGSFSTLEIQRTEQGDSAMYLCASRKAETQYFGPGTRLLVL.